This T cell receptor beta chain was captured in a study of monozygotic twins with inflammatory bowel disease. Broader study findings: Among IBD patients, fewer clonotypes were shared with others than among healthy twins, especially with disease activity.

TCRdb reprocessed the 5' RACE reads and stores each CDR3 protein as one record, lacking DNA. This sample's clone table lists 400,000 to 500,000 distinct CDR3 sequences. Germline CDR1 reads ENHRY; CDR2 reads SYGVKD. The length of the CDR3 is 14 residues. Details on this clonotype: Its antigen is still unknown.

The receptor comes from a human donor with ulcerative colitis or Crohn's disease, or a healthy co-twin of an affected twin (not recorded which). The gene calls are TRBV10-3 and TRBJ1-5; lacking DNA, the TRBD1 call made by TCRdb goes unchecked. The sequencing input was blood. The CDR3 sequence: CAISESGGDQPQHF.